Listed here is a single T cell receptor beta chain. The data are from a study of CD8 T cells in Susac syndrome. RNA, at about 0.45 to 1 ug, was reverse transcribed with random hexamers. TCRdb fed the immunoSEQ multiplex PCR reads into MiXCR, producing one record per CDR3 protein. The top ten clones hold approximately 0.094% of a sample with about 180,000 distinct CDR3 sequences, 85% to 95% of them seen once. The CDR3 is 17 residues long. The germline V gene encodes CDR1 MDHEN and CDR2 SYDVKM. Germline trimming cut 1 base from V and 2 bases from J; bases unmatched to any gene: 4. Sequenced: CD4+ T cells from PBMCs. The origin of this receptor is a human donor with multiple sclerosis. The chain carries TRBV28 and TRBJ2-6, with 8 positions matching TRBD1. The CDR3 coding sequence is TGTGCCAGCAGTTTATTTGGCAGGGGGCCTGGGGCCAACGTCCTGACTTTC. Protein sequence: CASSLFGRGPGANVLTF. Using reference TRBV28 and TRBJ2-6 for the parts outside the CDR3, the full variable domain is DVKVTQSSRYLVKRTGEKVFLECVQDMDHENMFWYRQDPGLGLRLIYFSYDVKMKEKGDIPEGYSVSREKKERFSLILESASTNQTSMYLCASSLFGRGPGANVLTFGAGSRLTVL.